This TCR beta chain was sequenced in a study of T cell repertoires in urothelial bladder cancer. Overall study: A few lesions each were cT0, cTa, cT1, and cT2 or greater. Notes on the study in general: In carcinoma specimens, a single clone made up to about 15% of infiltrating lymphocytes. Carcinoma specimens had median approximately 2.1% tumor infiltrating lymphocytes, benign over 10%.

Details on this clone: No antigen is known for it.

The table came from immunoSEQ multiplex PCR; TCRdb's copy has only in-frame clones and leaves some out. The sample includes about 9,000 clones, approximately 52% of them seen just once. Germline-derived CDR1 and CDR2 are SGHRS and YFSETQ. The ends lost 5 bases at V and 2 bases at J; junction bases unmatched: 5. The CDR3 spans 14 residues. Sequenced sample: tumor-infiltrating cells from bladder cancer. The chain uses TRBV5-1 and TRBJ2-3, with 7 bases lining up with TRBD2. The TCR comes from a human donor with urothelial carcinoma. The CDR3 is CASRELANTDTQYF. The DNA for the CDR3 is TGCGCCAGCAGGGAACTAGCGAACACAGATACGCAGTATTTT.